The following is a T cell receptor beta chain sequence with its context. The antigen is unknown. The identical CDR3 is also encoded by other nucleotide sequences in the sample. This record belongs to a study of shared clonotypes between healthy human individuals. V lost 5 bases and J 2 bases, leaving 6 bases between the germline ends. The V gene's germline CDR1 is LNHDA and CDR2 SQIVND (reference sequence). The CDR3 runs 12 residues. In replicate PCRs of sorted subsets, roughly 200 ng DNA, tens of thousands of T cell genomes, was used. Libraries were prepared by immunoSEQ multiplex PCR; TCRdb keeps only in-frame clonotypes and omits some of them. The repertoire consists of over 2,000,000 clones, with about 94% occurring once and the leading ten covering 1.5% to 2%. Study findings and constraints: With a handful of donors compared, 4.5% to 6.5% of naive CD4 clonotypes were shared.

Naive CD8 cells were CD45RO-negative, positively selected for CCR7, excluding terminally differentiated effector memory CD45RA+ cells. The sample comprised naive CD8+ T cells from PBMCs. The TCR sequence derives from a man younger than 30 in good health. Some clones in this sample may be carry-over from other donors' samples. The chain employs TRBV19 and TRBJ1-1, with D hard to call. This CDR3 reads CASSAGNTEAFF. In DNA form, the CDR3 reads TGTGCCAGTAGTGCCGGAAACACTGAAGCTTTCTTT.